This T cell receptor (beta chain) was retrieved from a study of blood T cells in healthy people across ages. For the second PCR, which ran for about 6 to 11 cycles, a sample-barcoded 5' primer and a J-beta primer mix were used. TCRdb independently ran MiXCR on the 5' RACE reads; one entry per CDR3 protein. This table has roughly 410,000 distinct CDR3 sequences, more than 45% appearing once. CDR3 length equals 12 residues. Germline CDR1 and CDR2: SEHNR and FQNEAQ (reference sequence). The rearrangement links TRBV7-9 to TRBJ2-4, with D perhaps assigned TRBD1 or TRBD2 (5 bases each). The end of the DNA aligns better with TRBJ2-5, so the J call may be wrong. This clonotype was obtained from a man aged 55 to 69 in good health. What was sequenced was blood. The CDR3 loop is CVNGGWDETQYF. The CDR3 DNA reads TGTGTCAACGGCGGTTGGGACGAGACCCAGTACTTC.